There are a few counts of the clone carrying this TCR beta chain. The antigen remains undetermined. These data originate in a study of T cells in Graves' hyperthyroidism and ophthalmopathy. Study results and caveats: The model anticipated ophthalmopathy a median around six months pre-onset.

TCR beta CDR3 regions were amplified from RNA. Primed by the HTBI set, a first-round RT-PCR was run on the TCR CDR3. MiXCR, run by TCRdb on the multiplex PCR reads, gives a single entry per CDR3 protein. This sample yields about 560,000 distinct CDR3 sequences, of which approximately 15% are seen a single time; roughly 18% belongs to the top ten. The diagnoses drew upon clinical symptoms, serum thyroxine and TRAb, thyroid ultrasound and orbital computed tomography. The germline V gene encodes CDR1 SGDLS and CDR2 YYNGEE. The V segment lost 4 bases and the J segment 10 bases; nucleotides outside the gene matches: 8. The CDR3 extends over 14 amino acids.

The sequence was collected from a woman under 30 with Graves' hyperthyroidism. This sequence joins TRBV9 and TRBJ2-1; TRBD2 agrees at 10 bases. The specimen sequenced was blood. The CDR3 loop is CASSPAGGPWEQFF. The CDR3 DNA reads as TGTGCCAGCAGCCCAGCGGGAGGGCCGTGGGAGCAGTTCTTC.